This T cell receptor beta chain came from a study of technical replicates of blood from a handful of donors. Profiling relied on immunoSEQ multiplex PCR, and the TCRdb table lists in-frame clones only, not all of them. Counted here are about 68,000 clones, 95% to 97% occurring once; the ten biggest clones make up 0.25% to 0.3%. The sequencing input was T cells isolated from PBMCs. This clonotype was obtained from a human donor in good health.

The CDR3 spells CASSVRTTEAFF. CDR3 bases: TGTGCCAGCAGCGTCCGGACAACTGAAGCTTTCTTT. This rearrangement joins TRBV4-2 to TRBJ1-1, with TRBD1 as a possible D gene (5 bases). Germline CDR1 is LGHNA and CDR2 is YNFKEQ. The V and J ends lost 5 bases and 5 bases respectively, with 9 bases between them. The CDR3 length is 12 residues.